The TCR beta chain under discussion was sequenced for a study of T cell responses to AZD1222 COVID-19 vaccine. Study observations and caveats: At baseline, just five to seven AZD1222 recipients tested seropositive.

As concerns this clone: The antigen is not known.

Profiling relied on immunoSEQ multiplex PCR, and the TCRdb table lists in-frame clones only, not all of them. The sample has about 130,000 clones, around 92% seen once. This CDR3 is built from 13 residues. V lost 0 bases and J 2 bases, leaving 5 bases between the germline ends. Germline V gene sequence: CDR1 MGHRA, CDR2 YSYEKL. The source was peripheral blood, collected on day 0 of AZD1222 vaccination. The J gene is TRBJ2-7, the V gene TRBV4-1; TRBD1 might be the D (5 bases). The clonotype comes from an adult in good health. The CDR3 sequence: CASSQDRAYEQYF. As DNA, the CDR3 is TGCGCCAGCAGCCAAGACAGGGCCTACGAGCAGTACTTC.